Listed below are T cell receptor beta chains from one sample, sequenced in a study of blood T cell repertoires in COVID-19. Clones were sequenced by immunoSEQ multiplex PCR, and TCRdb holds only the in-frame ones, with some missing. This table has a few hundred thousand clones, around nine tenths appearing once. Sequenced sample: peripheral blood. The receptors originated from a man aged 35 to 55 who had recovered from COVID-19. Both conserved end residues are part of each CDR3.

>15|TRBV6-5|TRBJ2-7
CASSRFGRSSYEQYF
>16|TRBV25-1|TRBJ2-2
CASSGLMGANTGELFF
>16|TRBV5-4|TRBJ2-1
CASSRSWARTNNEQFF
>14|TRBV7-9|TRBJ1-1
CASRPTGTHREAFF
>13|TRBV7-9|TRBJ1-2
CASSSAGNYGYTF
>15|TRBV15|TRBJ2-7
CATSKTSGRFGEQYF
>16|TRBV10-1|TRBJ2-1
CASRFASGSSYNEQFF
>14|TRBV6-6|TRBJ1-1
CASSYLQGGTEAFF
>16|TRBV7-3|TRBJ2-2
CASSTGLAGNTGELFF
>16|TRBV7-9|TRBJ2-1
CASSLVVAGPYNEQFF